A selection of T cell receptor beta chains follows, all from one sample in a study of post-analysis software for immune sequencing data. In TCRdb, the PCR reads were re-called with MiXCR into one record per CDR3 protein. Among about 150,000 distinct CDR3 sequences listed, approximately 28% were seen once. Sequencing input: blood. The receptors stem from a girl aged 10-17 years with multiple sclerosis. Both conserved end residues are part of each CDR3. The order of the fields is V gene, J gene, CDR3 protein.

V gene: TRBV20-1; J gene: TRBJ2-1; CDR3 protein: CSAATSGRADNEQFF
V gene: TRBV9; J gene: TRBJ2-2; CDR3 protein: CASSPRTGLVGELFF
V gene: TRBV4-1; J gene: TRBJ1-2; CDR3 protein: CASSLGVRDRDYGYTF
V gene: TRBV4-1; J gene: TRBJ1-1; CDR3 protein: CASSQAVGGGNTEAFF
V gene: TRBV2; J gene: TRBJ2-3; CDR3 protein: CASFMQTTDTQYF
V gene: TRBV7-2; J gene: TRBJ2-5; CDR3 protein: CASSLEAPGTQYF
V gene: TRBV7-6; J gene: TRBJ1-3; CDR3 protein: CASSLPPGSGNTIYF
V gene: TRBV2; J gene: TRBJ2-2; CDR3 protein: CASSEQESGELFF
V gene: TRBV18; J gene: TRBJ1-4; CDR3 protein: CASSQQGLNEKLFF
V gene: TRBV5-1; J gene: TRBJ2-1; CDR3 protein: CASSLQNEQFF
V gene: TRBV5-1; J gene: TRBJ2-1; CDR3 protein: CASSSGLAGYNEQFF
V gene: TRBV5-6; J gene: TRBJ2-7; CDR3 protein: CASSQDWERYEQYF
V gene: TRBV2; J gene: TRBJ2-7; CDR3 protein: CASSGSYEQYF
V gene: TRBV10-1; J gene: TRBJ1-3; CDR3 protein: CASSDPGNENTIYF
V gene: TRBV7-9; J gene: TRBJ2-1; CDR3 protein: CASSFASGRGYEQFF
V gene: TRBV3-1; J gene: TRBJ2-7; CDR3 protein: CASSQETGLPLTEQYF
V gene: TRBV6-2/TRBV6-3; J gene: TRBJ2-3; CDR3 protein: CASSYSMVDTPKVGTDTQYF
V gene: TRBV4-2; J gene: TRBJ2-5; CDR3 protein: CASSQEASGGQETQYF
V gene: TRBV27; J gene: TRBJ2-7; CDR3 protein: CASSPEGVGYEQYF
V gene: TRBV11-2; J gene: TRBJ2-5; CDR3 protein: CANSPIYELSEQYF
V gene: TRBV19; J gene: TRBJ1-2; CDR3 protein: CASLKDRPSGGYTF
V gene: TRBV5-6; J gene: TRBJ1-2; CDR3 protein: CASSPGQVLYGYTF
V gene: TRBV12-3/TRBV12-4; J gene: TRBJ2-5; CDR3 protein: CASSEVGREQYF
V gene: TRBV5-5; J gene: TRBJ2-2; CDR3 protein: CASSLGRVGGELFF
V gene: TRBV7-8; J gene: TRBJ2-7; CDR3 protein: CASSFGQGNHEQYF
V gene: TRBV12-3/TRBV12-4; J gene: TRBJ2-7; CDR3 protein: CASGRSGSSYEQYF
V gene: TRBV20-1; J gene: TRBJ1-6; CDR3 protein: CSASQGYGVSPLHF
V gene: TRBV6-4; J gene: TRBJ2-1; CDR3 protein: CASSDRGFGEQFF
V gene: TRBV20-1; J gene: TRBJ2-3; CDR3 protein: CSAYELAGDYRTDTQYF
V gene: TRBV12-3/TRBV12-4; J gene: TRBJ2-7; CDR3 protein: CASSLAGGVEQYF
V gene: TRBV9; J gene: TRBJ2-7; CDR3 protein: CASSMTIRDNEQYF
V gene: TRBV5-1; J gene: TRBJ2-6; CDR3 protein: CASSISRSSYSGANVLTF
V gene: TRBV7-8; J gene: TRBJ2-1; CDR3 protein: CASSLGAGGSCNEQFF
V gene: TRBV11-2; J gene: TRBJ2-7; CDR3 protein: CAGSGISFPSYEQYF
V gene: TRBV5-1; J gene: TRBJ1-4; CDR3 protein: CASSSTGAPNEKLFF
V gene: TRBV28; J gene: TRBJ2-3; CDR3 protein: CASSFQSSGSMNTQYF
V gene: TRBV28; J gene: TRBJ1-1; CDR3 protein: CASSIFTEAFF
V gene: TRBV20-1; J gene: TRBJ2-2; CDR3 protein: CSALAGDRTITGELFF
V gene: TRBV7-2; J gene: TRBJ2-3; CDR3 protein: CASSLKLAGAADTQYF
V gene: TRBV12-3/TRBV12-4; J gene: -; CDR3 protein: CASSLRWLRRTTYNEQYF
V gene: TRBV11-3; J gene: TRBJ2-3; CDR3 protein: CASSPQRVGRGATDTQYF